The 12 T cell receptor beta chains listed next were all sequenced from one sample in a study of blood T cells in healthy people across ages. Next came a second PCR, run for about 6 to 11 cycles, which used a sample-barcoded 5' primer along with a J-beta primer mix. MiXCR, applied by TCRdb to the 5' RACE reads, yields one record per CDR3 protein. Of about 800,000 distinct CDR3 sequences listed, roughly 64% are singletons. The sample was blood. The receptors were gathered from a man younger than 45 in good health.

The rearrangement uses TRBV20-1 and TRBJ1-6; D unclear. The germline V and J ends were trimmed by 5 bases and 2 bases, with 16 bases remaining between them. Per germline, CDR1 DFQATT and CDR2 SNEGSKA (reference sequence). The CDR3 loop spans 16 amino acids. The CDR3 spells CSAPSYGSTYNSPLHF. The CDR3 DNA is TGCAGTGCTCCCTCGTACGGGAGCACCTATAATTCACCCCTCCACTTT.

The rearrangement uses TRBV6-5 and TRBJ1-2; D perhaps matches TRBD1 (5 bases). V lost 7 bases, J lost 7 bases, and 19 bases lay in between. CDR1 is MNHEY and CDR2 is SVGAGI in the germline V gene. The CDR3 totals 14 residues. This chain's CDR3 is CASNRRGVLSGYTF. DNA for the CDR3: TGTGCCAGCAACCGCCGGGGGGTCCTATCTGGCTACACCTTC.

V gene TRBV5-1 combines with J gene TRBJ2-3; D unresolved. The CDR3 runs 12 residues. Germline CDR1 and CDR2: SGHRS and YFSETQ. V lost 6 bases and J lost 5, with 10 bases in between. This CDR3 is CASTLSGDTQYF. As DNA, the CDR3 is TGCGCCAGCACCCTGAGTGGAGATACGCAGTATTTT.

V and J are TRBV30 and TRBJ1-2, with TRBD1 as a possible D gene (6 bases). Between the trimmed V and J ends, which lost 2 bases and 4 bases, there was a span of 14 bases. CDR1 and CDR2 from the germline V gene are GTSNPN and SVGIG (reference sequence). The CDR3 is made up of 14 amino acids. DNA of the CDR3: TGTGCCTGGAGTTTCTCACGGGGGGCCTATGGCTACACCTTC. Translation: CAWSFSRGAYGYTF.

This rearrangement joins TRBV30 to TRBJ2-7; perhaps TRBD1 as D (5 bases). The last part of the DNA fits TRBJ2-5 better; the J call may be wrong. Germline V gene data show CDR1 as GTSNPN and CDR2 as SVGIG (reference sequence). The CDR3 spans 14 residues. In DNA, the CDR3 is TGTGCCTGGAGTGAAAATTCAGGGTCGCGGACCCAGTACTTC. It is translated as CAWSENSGSRTQYF.

V is TRBV20-1 and J is TRBJ1-1; 8 nucleotides match TRBD1. CDR3 length equals 14 residues. V lost 1 base to trimming and J lost 6 bases; unmatched junction nucleotides: 7. Germline V gives CDR1 DFQATT, CDR2 SNEGSKA (reference sequence). The CDR3 sequence: CSARGETGDAEAFF. Here the CDR3 DNA reads TGCAGTGCTAGAGGGGAGACAGGGGACGCTGAAGCTTTCTTT.

The V gene is TRBV20-1, the J gene TRBJ1-2; tentatively, D is TRBD1 (5 bases). The CDR3 has 14 residues. Germline V lookup: CDR1 DFQATT, CDR2 SNEGSKA (reference sequence). Trimming took 2 bases from V and 4 from J, leaving 14 bases between them. The CDR3 reads CSARQGGESYGYTF. The CDR3 nucleotides are TGCAGTGCTAGACAGGGAGGGGAAAGCTATGGCTACACCTTC.

This clonotype was seen a handful of times. The J gene is TRBJ2-7, the V gene TRBV29-1; D is possibly TRBD2 (7 bases). CDR1 SQVTM and CDR2 ANQGSEA come from the germline V gene. This CDR3 is 13 amino acids long. Trimming took off 6 bases at V and 3 bases at J, with 15 bases between the two ends. The CDR3 loop reads CSVLQGGSYEQYF. The CDR3 coding sequence is TGCAGCGTCCTACAGGGAGGGAGCTACGAGCAGTACTTC.

The sample holds a few counts of this clonotype. This rearrangement joins TRBV6-2 or TRBV6-3 to TRBJ2-5; the match to TRBD2 covers 8 bases. In germline, CDR1 is MNHEY, CDR2 SVGEGT. J lost 3 bases, V lost 5 bases, and 5 bases had no gene match. This CDR3 spans 14 amino acids. The CDR3 DNA reads TGTGCCAGCAGTCACCTACTAGCGGAAGAGACCCAGTACTTC. Residues: CASSHLLAEETQYF.

This clonotype came up a few times. The V and J genes are TRBV11-2 and TRBJ2-1, with TRBD2 identical over 8 bases. With 1 base clipped from V and 5 bases from J, the junction kept 4 bases outside the gene matches. CDR3 size: 15 residues. The germline CDR1 and CDR2 sequences are SGHAT and FQNNGV. CDR3 DNA sequence: TGTGCCAGCAGCTTAGCTTGGCGGGGGGACAATGAGCAGTTCTTC. Residues: CASSLAWRGDNEQFF.

The chain joins TRBV25-1 to TRBJ1-2; D is ambiguous. Looked up from germline, CDR1 is MGHDK and CDR2 is SYGVNS. This CDR3 has 14 amino acids. V dropped 0 bases and J dropped 5 bases, with 10 bases sitting between them. The CDR3 DNA sequence: TGTGCCAGCAGTGAATATAAGGGCGTATATGGCTACACCTTC. Protein product: CASSEYKGVYGYTF.

The J gene is TRBJ2-5, the V gene TRBV7-2; 8 bases are shared with TRBD1. Trimming at V came to 4 bases and at J to 2 bases, leaving 9 bases not matched to a gene. The germline V gene has CDR1 SGHTA and CDR2 FQGNSA. The length of the CDR3 is 16 residues. CDR3 amino acids: CASSSDRGYGQETQYF. For the CDR3, the DNA is TGTGCCAGCAGCTCCGACAGGGGCTATGGTCAAGAGACCCAGTACTTC.